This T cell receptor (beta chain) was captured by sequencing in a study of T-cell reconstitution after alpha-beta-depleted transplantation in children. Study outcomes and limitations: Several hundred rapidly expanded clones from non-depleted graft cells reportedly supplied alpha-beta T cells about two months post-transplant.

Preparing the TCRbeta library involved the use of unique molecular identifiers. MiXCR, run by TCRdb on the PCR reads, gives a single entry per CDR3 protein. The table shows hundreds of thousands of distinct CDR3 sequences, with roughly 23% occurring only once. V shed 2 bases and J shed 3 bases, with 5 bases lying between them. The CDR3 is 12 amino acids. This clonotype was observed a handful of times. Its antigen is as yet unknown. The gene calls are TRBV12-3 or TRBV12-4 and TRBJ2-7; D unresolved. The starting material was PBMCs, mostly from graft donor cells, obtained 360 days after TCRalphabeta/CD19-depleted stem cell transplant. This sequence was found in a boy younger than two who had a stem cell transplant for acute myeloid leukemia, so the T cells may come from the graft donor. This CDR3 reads CASSLPNYEQYF. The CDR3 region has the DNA TGTGCCAGCAGTTTACCTAACTACGAGCAGTACTTC.